A single sample gave rise to the 11 T cell receptor beta chains below, sequenced in a study of cytomegalovirus exposure and HLA in healthy donors. Sequencing was performed with immunoSEQ multiplex PCR; in TCRdb, only in-frame clones are kept and a portion is missing. The table records 250,000 to 350,000 clones, 88% of them present only once. The material sequenced was PBMCs. The receptors here all came from a man younger than 40 in good health and CMV-seronegative.

This chain's CDR3 is CASSLGAGGYNEQFF. The CDR3 DNA reads as TGTGCCAGCAGCTTAGGAGCGGGGGGCTACAATGAGCAGTTCTTC. The chain joins TRBV7-9 to TRBJ2-1, with TRBD2 matching 9 bases. V lost 1 base, J lost 3 bases, and 1 base stayed unmatched. The germline CDR1 and CDR2 sequences are SEHNR and FQNEAQ (reference sequence). CDR3 size: 15 residues.

This rearrangement joins TRBV19 to TRBJ2-6; tentative D call: TRBD1 (6 bases). The germline V and J ends were trimmed by 7 bases and 4 bases, with 17 bases remaining between them. Germline loops: CDR1 LNHDA, CDR2 SQIVND (reference sequence). CDR3 size: 16 residues. The CDR3 DNA follows: TGTGCCAGTACTTCCATCGAGGGGACAGGGGCCAACGTCCTGACTTTC. This codes for CASTSIEGTGANVLTF.

V usage is TRBV18 and J usage is TRBJ2-3, with 11 positions matching TRBD2. CDR3 size: 15 residues. CDR1 and CDR2 (germline): KGHSH, LQKENI. The trim removed 4 bases at V and 4 bases at J, leaving 4 bases unmatched. In DNA, the CDR3 is TGTGCCAGCTCACTTATAGCGGGGGGGCCAGATACGCAGTATTTT. Amino acid sequence: CASSLIAGGPDTQYF.

The CDR3 DNA sequence: TGTGCCAGCAGCTCGGTTGCAGGGGGAACCTCTGGGGCCAACGTCCTGACTTTC. It specifies CASSSVAGGTSGANVLTF. This chain uses TRBV11-2 with TRBJ2-6; 7 bases line up with TRBD1. Looked up from germline, CDR1 is SGHAT and CDR2 is FQNNGV. V was pared by 4 bases and J by 0 bases, with 9 bases of the junction left unmatched. CDR3 length: 18 amino acids.

The chain carries TRBV18 and TRBJ2-5, with 10 bases that match TRBD2. CDR1 is KGHSH and CDR2 is LQKENI in the germline V gene. V trimming: 6 bases; J trimming: 3 bases; junction bases outside the gene matches: 4. This CDR3 contains 14 residues. Here the CDR3 DNA reads TGTGCCAGCTCCCTTCTAGCGGGGGAAGAGACCCAGTACTTC. Amino acids: CASSLLAGEETQYF.

The rearrangement joins TRBV7-9 to TRBJ2-7, with TRBD1 matching over 7 bases. Germline CDR1 and CDR2: SEHNR and FQNEAQ (reference sequence). This CDR3 has 13 amino acids. With 6 bases clipped from V and 0 bases from J, the junction kept 2 bases outside the gene matches. This CDR3 reads CASRGGLSYEQYF. CDR3 DNA sequence: TGTGCCAGCAGAGGGGGCCTCTCCTACGAGCAGTACTTC.

The gene calls are TRBV19 and TRBJ1-6, with TRBD1 matching 7 bases. The CDR3 covers 13 residues. Germline V gene sequence: CDR1 LNHDA, CDR2 SQIVND (reference sequence). The junction had 5 bases not matched to a gene; V was cut back by 6 bases and J by 9 bases. CDR3 amino acids: CASSDRVGSPLHF. The CDR3 DNA follows: TGTGCCAGTAGCGACAGGGTGGGTTCACCCCTCCACTTT. The full variable domain, rest sourced from reference TRBV19 and TRBJ1-6, is DGGITQSPKYLFRKEGQNVTLSCEQNLNHDAMYWYRQDPGQGLRLIYYSQIVNDFQKGDIAEGYSVSREKKESFPLTVTSAQKNPTAFYLCASSDRVGSPLHFGNGTRLTVT.

CDR3 sequence reads: CASSLAPGQETQYF. The CDR3 region has the DNA TGTGCCAGCAGCTTAGCTCCGGGGCAAGAGACCCAGTACTTC. This chain links TRBV11-2 with TRBJ2-5; a possible D gene is TRBD2 (5 bases). Per the germline V gene, CDR1 is SGHAT and CDR2 is FQNNGV. The CDR3 totals 14 residues. The V end lost 1 base, the J end lost 2 bases, and 8 bases lay between the germline ends.

The CDR3 bases are TGTGCCAGCAGTGGATATCCCGGGACAGCCACAGAGACCCAGTACTTC. Protein sequence: CASSGYPGTATETQYF. The rearrangement links TRBV6-1 to TRBJ2-5; TRBD1 matches at 7 bases. This CDR3 comprises 16 residues. J gave up 4 bases and V 4 bases, and 12 bases lay outside the gene matches. Germline loops: CDR1 MNHNS, CDR2 SASEGT.

The rearrangement links TRBV10-3 to TRBJ2-7; D remains unclear. CDR1 ENHRY and CDR2 SYGVKD come from the germline V gene. V lost 0 bases and J lost 3, with 6 bases in between. The CDR3 runs to 13 residues. CDR3 region: CAISESGSYEQYF. In nucleotides, the CDR3 is TGTGCCATCAGTGAGTCGGGCAGCTACGAGCAGTACTTC.

This chain links TRBV5-6 with TRBJ2-2; 13 bases map to TRBD2. V shed 4 bases and J 0 bases; nucleotides not matched to a gene: 6. There are 18 residues in the CDR3. Germline values: CDR1 SGHDT, CDR2 YYEEEE. The CDR3 nucleotides are TGTGCCAGCAGCCCCGGACTAGCGGGGGCCTCGAACACCGGGGAGCTGTTTTTT. Protein product: CASSPGLAGASNTGELFF.